This passage covers 11 T cell receptor beta chains from one sample sequenced in a study of graft-versus-host responses after intestinal transplantation. This table comes from immunoSEQ multiplex PCR, and its TCRdb copy is limited to in-frame clones, with some not included. The table shows tens of thousands of clones, with under 85% occurring only once. The specimen comprised PBMCs, sampled about 1,000 days after transplant. These receptors originate from a human patient who received an intestinal transplant, so some T cells may come from the graft donor.

The chain joins TRBV19 to TRBJ2-1; D is unresolved. V lost 0 bases to trimming and J lost 10 bases, with 13 bases between them. Germline V gene data show CDR1 as LNHDA and CDR2 as SQIVND (reference sequence). The CDR3 sequence is 14 residues long. In nucleotides, the CDR3 is TGTGCCAGTAGTATAGATCTGGGCGCCAGAGAGCAGTTCTTC. Translation gives CASSIDLGAREQFF.

The chain uses TRBV5-8 and TRBJ1-4; D is possibly TRBD1 (5 bases). Germline V gives CDR1 SGHTS, CDR2 YDEGEE. This CDR3 spans 15 amino acids. V lost 4 bases and J 8 bases, leaving 18 bases between the germline ends. CDR3 protein: CASSPPRDPREKLFF. For the CDR3, the DNA is TGTGCCAGCAGCCCCCCCCGGGACCCTCGGGAAAAACTGTTTTTT.

This sequence joins TRBV28 and TRBJ1-6; D possibly corresponds to TRBD1 (5 bases). Germline CDR1 is MDHEN and CDR2 is SYDVKM. V gave up 6 bases and J gave up 9 bases, with 9 bases separating them. The CDR3 is made up of 12 amino acids. The CDR3 coding sequence is TGTGCCAGCAGACCAGGGAGTTCACCCCTCCACTTT. It codes for CASRPGSSPLHF. The entire variable domain, with the rest obtained from reference TRBV28 and TRBJ1-6, is as follows: DVKVTQSSRYLVKRTGEKVFLECVQDMDHENMFWYRQDPGLGLRLIYFSYDVKMKEKGDIPEGYSVSREKKERFSLILESASTNQTSMYLCASRPGSSPLHFGNGTRLTVT.

This chain uses TRBV6-1 with TRBJ1-5; D not resolved. CDR1 is MNHNS and CDR2 is SASEGT in the germline V gene. V was pared by 2 bases and J by 5 bases, with 7 bases between. This CDR3 has 13 amino acids. In DNA, the CDR3 is TGTGCCAGCAGTGAACTGGCGGATCAGCCCCAGCATTTT. Its translation is CASSELADQPQHF.

The rearrangement uses TRBV9 and TRBJ2-3; 7 nucleotides agree with TRBD1. The CDR3 totals 16 residues. The V segment lost 4 bases and the J segment 0 bases; nucleotides outside the gene matches: 8. Germline values: CDR1 SGDLS, CDR2 YYNGEE. The CDR3: CASSPPNRGSTDTQYF. In DNA form, the CDR3 reads TGTGCCAGCAGCCCGCCCAACAGGGGAAGCACAGATACGCAGTATTTT.

The V call is TRBV2, the J call TRBJ1-1, with TRBD1 identical over 7 bases. Germline CDR1 SNHLY, CDR2 FYNNEI. Germline trimming cut 9 bases from V and 0 bases from J; bases unmatched to any gene: 4. This CDR3 comprises 13 residues. The CDR3 reads CASSGQMNTEAFF. CDR3 DNA: TGTGCCAGTTCGGGACAGATGAACACTGAAGCTTTCTTT.

The chain joins TRBV28 to TRBJ2-3; D may be TRBD1 or TRBD2 (6 bases each). The V and J ends lost 5 bases and 3 bases respectively, with 18 bases between them. The germline CDR1 and CDR2 sequences are MDHEN and SYDVKM. The CDR3 sequence is 16 residues long. The CDR3 nucleotides are TGTGCCAGCAGTGTCCCGGGGGCAGGGAGAACAGATACGCAGTATTTT. Protein sequence: CASSVPGAGRTDTQYF.

This chain uses TRBV5-8 with TRBJ2-5, with TRBD2 matching over 14 bases. This CDR3 contains 18 residues. V shed 0 bases, J shed 6 bases, and the junction held 10 bases outside the gene matches. Germline values: CDR1 SGHTS, CDR2 YDEGEE. CDR3 sequence: CASSLGGLAGVTRKTQYF. As DNA, the CDR3 is TGTGCCAGCAGCTTGGGGGGACTAGCGGGGGTGACCCGGAAGACCCAGTACTTC. The entire variable domain, with the rest obtained from reference TRBV5-8 and TRBJ2-5, is as follows: EAGVTQSPTHLIKTRGQQATLRCSPISGHTSVYWYQQALGLGLQFLLWYDEGEERNRGNFPPRFSGRQFPNYSSELNVNALELEDSALYLCASSLGGLAGVTRKTQYFGPGTRLLVL.

V usage is TRBV5-1 and J usage is TRBJ2-7; unclear D gene. This CDR3 is built from 15 residues. V was cut by 1 base and J by 6 bases, with 17 bases left in between. Germline V CDR1 and CDR2: SGHRS, YFSETQ. The CDR3 reads CASSLMQLPRAEQYF. The CDR3 bases are TGCGCCAGCAGCTTGATGCAGTTGCCCCGGGCCGAGCAGTACTTC.

This clone was seen only a few times. The genes are TRBV6-1 and TRBJ2-2; a possible D gene is TRBD2 (6 bases). CDR1 is MNHNS, CDR2 SASEGT, per germline. CDR3 length: 15 amino acids. V shed 0 bases and J shed 5 bases, with 10 bases lying between them. The CDR3: CASSEATGGTGELFF. CDR3 nucleotides: TGTGCCAGCAGTGAAGCAACAGGAGGGACCGGGGAGCTGTTTTTT.

This clone was seen once. The chain has TRBV7-9 and TRBJ2-7; D perhaps matches TRBD2 (5 bases). V was pared by 5 bases and J by 8 bases, with 13 bases between. Per germline, CDR1 SEHNR and CDR2 FQNEAQ (reference sequence). The CDR3 is 12 amino acids. CDR3 sequence: CASSLDSTKQYF. The CDR3, as DNA: TGTGCCAGCAGCCTGGACTCCACAAAGCAGTACTTC.